This T cell receptor (beta chain) derives from a study of blood T cell repertoires in COVID-19. Profiled with immunoSEQ multiplex PCR; TCRdb holds only in-frame clones, not every one. Among about 110,000 clones listed, 80% to 90% were seen once. This sequence was found in a human donor in a cohort sampled during active COVID-19. Source material: peripheral blood.

The CDR3 reads CASSTQGGSSYGYTF. For the CDR3, the DNA is TGTGCCAGTAGTACTCAAGGGGGTTCGAGCTATGGCTACACCTTC. J is TRBJ1-2 and V is TRBV19; possibly TRBD1 for D (6 bases). This CDR3 has 15 residues. In germline, CDR1 is LNHDA, CDR2 SQIVND (reference sequence). V shed 4 bases and J shed 4 bases, with 16 bases lying between them.